The 27 T cell receptor beta chains below come from one sample, sequenced in a study of T cells in Graves' hyperthyroidism and ophthalmopathy. Amplified TCR beta CDR3 regions came from RNA transcripts. First-round RT-PCR targeting the TCR CDR3 was performed with the HTBI primer set. One entry per CDR3 protein results from TCRdb running MiXCR on the multiplex PCR reads. The sample contains 550,000 to 650,000 distinct CDR3 sequences, roughly 15% of which appear only once. The sequencing sample was made of blood. These receptors came from a woman aged 40 to 50 with Graves' hyperthyroidism.

This clonotype showed up many times. The chain combines TRBV20-1 with TRBJ2-7; 7 nucleotides agree with TRBD2. The V segment lost 0 bases and the J segment 2 bases; nucleotides outside the gene matches: 7. The CDR3 is made up of 15 amino acids. Germline lookup yields CDR1 DFQATT and CDR2 SNEGSKA (reference sequence). DNA for the CDR3: TGCAGTGCTAGAGAACTAGCGACCACTACCTACGAGCAGTACTTC. Translating gives CSARELATTTYEQYF.

The chain combines TRBV3-1 with TRBJ2-1; tentatively, D is TRBD2 (6 bases). CDR3 length equals 15 residues. Trimming removed 0 bases at V and 11 bases at J, with 17 bases between. CDR1 LGHDT and CDR2 YNNKEL come from the germline V gene (reference sequence). CDR3 sequence (DNA): TGTGCCAGCAGCCAAGAGGAGGGGACCAATTACCAGCAGTTCTTC. Its protein product is CASSQEEGTNYQQFF.

This clonotype was recorded at least ten times. The genes are TRBV20-1 and TRBJ1-1; 9 nucleotides agree with TRBD1. J was trimmed by 1 base and V by 2 bases; bases with no gene match: 2. The CDR3 contains 14 residues. Per the germline V gene, CDR1 is DFQATT and CDR2 is SNEGSKA (reference sequence). The CDR3 region has the DNA TGCAGTGCTAGACCGGGACAGGGGAACACTGAAGCTTTCTTT. Its translation: CSARPGQGNTEAFF.

This clonotype occurred a few times. Being one base from a much bigger clone, this may be a read error. This chain joins TRBV20-1 and TRBJ2-5, with TRBD2 matching over 7 bases. The CDR3 contains 15 residues. Germline CDR1 and CDR2: DFQATT and SNEGSKA (reference sequence). The CDR3 nucleotides read TGCAATGCTAGTACCACGGGAGGCCTCCAAGAGACCCAGTACTTC. This gives the protein CNASTTGGLQETQYF.

This clonotype has at least ten counts. The chain has TRBV18 and TRBJ2-7; TRBD2 matches at 8 bases. Germline V lookup: CDR1 KGHSH, CDR2 LQKENI. The CDR3 has 15 residues. The V and J ends lost 3 bases and 4 bases, in that order; junction bases with no gene match: 8. This CDR3 reads CASSPPGGVTYEQYF. For the CDR3, the DNA is TGTGCCAGCTCACCCCCGGGAGGGGTTACTTACGAGCAGTACTTC.

The chain carries TRBV20-1 and TRBJ2-5, with D perhaps matching TRBD2 (5 bases). The CDR3 extends over 13 amino acids. Trimming pared 3 bases from V and 2 bases from J, leaving 10 bases between. CDR1 and CDR2 (germline): DFQATT, SNEGSKA (reference sequence). The CDR3: CSASGMGQETQYF. The CDR3 DNA is TGCAGTGCTAGCGGGATGGGGCAAGAGACCCAGTACTTC.

In its sample, this clonotype was seen a few times. The CDR3 nucleotides are TGTGCCAGCAGCTTAGTTTTAGGCCAGTCTTATGGCTACACCTTC. It translates to CASSLVLGQSYGYTF. This sequence joins TRBV7-9 and TRBJ1-2; D is uncertain. Trimming took off 1 base at V and 5 bases at J, with 14 bases between the two ends. Germline V gene lookup returns CDR1 SEHNR and CDR2 FQNEAQ (reference sequence). This CDR3 region has 15 residues.

A word on this clonotype: This CDR3 is missing its conserved last phenylalanine or tryptophan, likely due to a read error. The gene calls are TRBV5-1 and TRBJ1-1; D is unclear. This CDR3 is 15 amino acids long. With 1 base removed from V and 3 bases from J, the gap between germline ends came to 13 bases. In germline, CDR1 is SGHRS, CDR2 YFSETQ. CDR3 loop: CASSLLGLLDTEAFL. The CDR3 DNA follows: TGCGCCAGCAGCTTGTTAGGCCTCTTGGACACTGAAGCTTTCCTT.

This clonotype was seen many times. The chain employs TRBV28 and TRBJ2-2; the D gene is possibly TRBD1 (6 bases). Trimming pared 3 bases from V and 3 bases from J, leaving 11 bases between. CDR3 length equals 15 residues. The germline V gene has CDR1 MDHEN and CDR2 SYDVKM. CDR3 in DNA: TGTGCCAGCAGTTTCCAGGGGACGTACACCGGGGAGCTGTTTTTT. Its translation: CASSFQGTYTGELFF.

This clonotype has at least ten counts. The CDR3 DNA follows: TGTGCCAGCAGTAAAAGGGGCTGGACAGGGGACGAGCAGTACTTC. It specifies CASSKRGWTGDEQYF. The chain couples TRBV2 to TRBJ2-7; 9 bases match TRBD1. Germline V gives CDR1 SNHLY, CDR2 FYNNEI. CDR3 length: 15 amino acids. J was trimmed by 5 bases and V by 5 bases; bases with no gene match: 10.

This clonotype was seen many times. The rearrangement uses TRBV18 and TRBJ2-6; no firm D call. The CDR3 has 14 residues. Germline CDR1 KGHSH, CDR2 LQKENI. Trimming left V 0 bases short and J 2 bases short, with 2 bases between. The chain's CDR3 is CASSPPTGANVLTF. CDR3 nucleotide sequence: TGTGCCAGCTCACCACCGACTGGGGCCAACGTCCTGACTTTC.

The chain combines TRBV28 with TRBJ2-5, with TRBD2 matching 13 bases. Trimming took 6 bases from V and 4 from J; bases not matched to a gene: 20. Germline values: CDR1 MDHEN, CDR2 SYDVKM. The CDR3 consists of 20 residues. DNA of the CDR3: TGTGCCAGCAGCCCAGCGCCGACTCAGTCCGGACTAGCGGGAGTAGAGACCCAGTACTTC. Translating it yields CASSPAPTQSGLAGVETQYF.

V gene TRBV6-5 combines with J gene TRBJ2-3; perhaps TRBD2 as D (5 bases). Germline lookup yields CDR1 MNHEY and CDR2 SVGAGI. V dropped 0 bases and J dropped 2 bases, with 18 bases sitting between them. The CDR3 is made up of 18 amino acids. The CDR3 sequence: CASSYSTLGREHTDTQYF. CDR3 bases: TGTGCCAGCAGTTACTCGACCCTCGGTCGGGAACACACAGATACGCAGTATTTT.

V gene TRBV29-1 combines with J gene TRBJ1-1; TRBD1 is a possible D gene (5 bases). CDR3 length equals 15 residues. Trimming removed 7 bases from V and 0 bases from J, with 18 bases in between. CDR1 and CDR2 from the germline V gene are SQVTM and ANQGSEA. The CDR3: CSAVCREGMNTEAFF. The CDR3 DNA sequence: TGCAGCGCGGTCTGCAGGGAAGGGATGAACACTGAAGCTTTCTTT.

This clonotype was observed a few times. Being one base from a much bigger clone, this may be a read error. The chain is built from TRBV30 and TRBJ1-1, with a tentative D call TRBD1 (5 bases). The CDR3 is made up of 14 amino acids. Germline CDR1 is GTSNPN and CDR2 is SVGIG (reference sequence). Deletions cut 7 bases from V and 1 base from J, with 16 bases between. The CDR3, as DNA: TGTGCCTTCATAATGACAGAAACGAACACTGAAGCTTTCTTT. Amino acids: CAFIMTETNTEAFF.

This clonotype has a single count. The V and J genes are TRBV20-1 and TRBJ2-7, with a possible D match to TRBD2 (7 bases). The germline gives CDR1 DFQATT, CDR2 SNEGSKA (reference sequence). Trimming left V 3 bases short and J 4 bases short, with 10 bases between. The CDR3 length is 12 residues. The CDR3 DNA is TGCAGTGCTAGTGGGGGGGCATACGAGCAGTACTTC. Its protein product is CSASGGAYEQYF.

This clonotype was counted between two and nine times. J is TRBJ1-2 and V is TRBV12-3 or TRBV12-4; 10 nucleotides match TRBD1. The CDR3 is 14 residues long. V gave up 5 bases and J gave up 5 bases; unmatched junction bases: 5. The chain's CDR3 is CASSTGTGAYGYTF. CDR3 sequence (DNA): TGTGCCAGCAGTACCGGGACAGGGGCTTATGGCTACACCTTC.

Many counts were recorded for this clonotype. This chain uses TRBV5-8 with TRBJ1-2, with a weak D call TRBD1 (6 bases). Germline V gene lookup returns CDR1 SGHTS and CDR2 YDEGEE. Trimming left V 5 bases short and J 5 bases short, with 13 bases between. The CDR3 sequence is 13 residues long. CDR3 region: CASRLRGGYGYTF. Here the CDR3 DNA reads TGTGCCAGCAGGTTGAGAGGGGGATATGGCTACACCTTC.

There are a few counts of this clonotype. The CDR3 DNA is TGCGCCAGCTCGAGCGGAAGTGGGCAGTACTTC. Its protein product is CASSSGSGQYF. This chain joins TRBV5-1 and TRBJ2-7, with D possibly matching TRBD2 (5 bases). Germline V gene sequence: CDR1 SGHRS, CDR2 YFSETQ. The CDR3 runs to 11 residues. Trimming took 7 bases from V and 9 from J, leaving 14 bases between them.

This clonotype turned up a few times. The chain combines TRBV6-1 with TRBJ2-2, with D perhaps matching TRBD1 (6 bases). The CDR3 extends over 13 amino acids. The germline V gene encodes CDR1 MNHNS and CDR2 SASEGT. Trimming left V 10 bases short and J 1 base short, with 10 bases between. CDR3 nucleotide sequence: TGTGCCACTAAACAGGGGAACACCGGGGAGCTGTTTTTT. Protein sequence: CATKQGNTGELFF.

The chain links TRBV28 to TRBJ1-5; D gene unclear. Trimming cost V 6 bases and J 1 base, with 13 bases left between them. Looked up from germline, CDR1 is MDHEN and CDR2 is SYDVKM. The CDR3 runs to 15 residues. As DNA, the CDR3 is TGTGCCAGCAGGGGCCCCGGGCCCAGCAATCAGCCCCAGCATTTT. Translation: CASRGPGPSNQPQHF.

Notes on this clonotype: This may be a read error, as it is one base from a much larger clone. The chain carries TRBV27 and TRBJ1-4; the match to TRBD1 covers 10 bases. This CDR3 has 15 amino acids. Germline V gene data show CDR1 as MNHEY and CDR2 as SMNVEV (reference sequence). CDR3 nucleotides: TGTGCCTGCAGTCAGTATGGACAGGGGGGTTGGAAACTGTTTTTT. Translation gives CACSQYGQGGWKLFF.

This clonotype occurred a few times. This chain uses TRBV7-2 with TRBJ2-7, with D possibly matching TRBD1 (5 bases). This CDR3 region has 15 residues. Trimming left V 1 base short and J 7 bases short, with 17 bases between. In germline, CDR1 is SGHTA, CDR2 FQGNSA. The CDR3 coding sequence is TGTGCCAGCAGCTTAGAGCTGGGTAGGGGTAGTGAGCAGTACTTC. Protein product: CASSLELGRGSEQYF.

This clonotype was seen ten or more times. This chain uses TRBV3-1 with TRBJ1-5; D remains unclear. Per the germline V gene, CDR1 is LGHDT and CDR2 is YNNKEL (reference sequence). This CDR3 region has 12 residues. V was trimmed by 1 base and J by 6 bases, leaving 4 bases between them. The CDR3, as DNA: TGTGCCAGCAGCCAAGCGGGTCAGCCCCAGCATTTT. Translated: CASSQAGQPQHF.

This clonotype came up many times. The chain joins TRBV30 to TRBJ2-3; D ambiguous. The CDR3 consists of 15 residues. Germline V lookup: CDR1 GTSNPN, CDR2 SVGIG (reference sequence). The V end was cut by 7 bases, the J end by 2 bases, with 19 bases between. The CDR3 loop reads CAYQTSFLLTDTQYF. The CDR3 bases are TGTGCCTACCAGACATCGTTTCTCCTCACAGATACGCAGTATTTT. Full variable domain (missing parts from reference TRBV30 and TRBJ2-3): SQTIHQWPATLVQPVGSPLSLECTVEGTSNPNLYWYRQAAGRGLQLLFYSVGIGQISSEVPQNLSASRPQDRQFILSSKKLLLSDSGFYLCAYQTSFLLTDTQYFGPGTRLTVL.

The chain carries TRBV20-1 and TRBJ1-1; no reliable D call. The length of the CDR3 is 16 residues. Trimming took off 0 bases at V and 2 bases at J, with 16 bases between the two ends. In germline, CDR1 is DFQATT, CDR2 SNEGSKA (reference sequence). The CDR3 DNA sequence: TGCAGTGCTAGAGACTACACCCGGAGAGTAAACACTGAAGCTTTCTTT. Protein sequence: CSARDYTRRVNTEAFF.

This clonotype was found many times. The V and J genes are TRBV18 and TRBJ2-1, with D possibly being TRBD1 (6 bases). With 5 bases removed from V and 4 bases from J, the gap between germline ends came to 15 bases. The CDR3 runs 15 residues. Germline CDR1 and CDR2: KGHSH and LQKENI. As DNA, the CDR3 is TGTGCCAGCTCAGCACAGCCAGGGGAGTACAATGAGCAGTTCTTC. Translating gives CASSAQPGEYNEQFF. The full variable domain, rest sourced from reference TRBV18 and TRBJ2-1, is NAGVMQNPRHLVRRRGQEARLRCSPMKGHSHVYWYRQLPEEGLKFMVYLQKENIIDESGMPKERFSAEFPKEGPSILRIQQVVRGDSAAYFCASSAQPGEYNEQFFGPGTRLTVL.